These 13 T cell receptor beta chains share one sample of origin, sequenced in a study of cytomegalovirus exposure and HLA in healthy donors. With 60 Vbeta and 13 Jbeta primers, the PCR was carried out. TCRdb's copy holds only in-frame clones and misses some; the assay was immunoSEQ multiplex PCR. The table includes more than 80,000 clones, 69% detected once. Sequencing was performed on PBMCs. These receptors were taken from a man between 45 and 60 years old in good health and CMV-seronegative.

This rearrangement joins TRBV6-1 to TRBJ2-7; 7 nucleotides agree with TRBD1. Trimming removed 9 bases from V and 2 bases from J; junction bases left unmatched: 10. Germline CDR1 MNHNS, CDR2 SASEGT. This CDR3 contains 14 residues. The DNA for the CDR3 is TGTGCCAGTACGCTGACAGGGCGAGCCTACGAGCAGTACGTC. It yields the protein CASTLTGRAYEQYV.

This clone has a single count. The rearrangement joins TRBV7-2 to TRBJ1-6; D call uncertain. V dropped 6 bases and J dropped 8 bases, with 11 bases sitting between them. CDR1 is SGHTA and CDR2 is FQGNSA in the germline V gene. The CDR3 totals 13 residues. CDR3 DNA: TGTGCCAGCAGTCGCCTCCCGGATTCACCCCTCCACTTT. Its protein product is CASSRLPDSPLHF.

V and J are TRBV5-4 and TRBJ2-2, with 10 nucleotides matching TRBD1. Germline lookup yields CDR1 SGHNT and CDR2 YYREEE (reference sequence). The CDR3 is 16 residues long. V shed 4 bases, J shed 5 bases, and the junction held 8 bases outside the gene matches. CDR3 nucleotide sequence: TGTGCCAGCAGCGGCCGACAGGGGGCGGAGACCGGGGAGCTGTTTTTT. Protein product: CASSGRQGAETGELFF.

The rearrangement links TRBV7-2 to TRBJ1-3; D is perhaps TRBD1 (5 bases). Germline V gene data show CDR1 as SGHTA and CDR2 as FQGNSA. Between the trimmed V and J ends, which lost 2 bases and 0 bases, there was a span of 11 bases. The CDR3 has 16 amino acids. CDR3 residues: CASSLHQGSSGNTIYF. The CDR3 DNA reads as TGTGCCAGCAGCTTACATCAGGGCTCCTCTGGAAACACCATATATTTT.

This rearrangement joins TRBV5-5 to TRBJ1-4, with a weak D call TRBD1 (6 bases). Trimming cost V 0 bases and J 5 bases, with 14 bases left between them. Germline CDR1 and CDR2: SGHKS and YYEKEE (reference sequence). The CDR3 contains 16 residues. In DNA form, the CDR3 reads TGTGCCAGCAGCTTGGGCTACAGGGCTGACAATGAAAAACTGTTTTTT. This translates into CASSLGYRADNEKLFF. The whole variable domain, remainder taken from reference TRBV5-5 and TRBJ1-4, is DAGVTQSPTHLIKTRGQQVTLRCSPISGHKSVSWYQQVLGQGPQFIFQYYEKEERGRGNFPDRFSARQFPNYSSELNVNALLLGDSALYLCASSLGYRADNEKLFFGSGTQLSVL.

CDR3 amino acids: CASSPLIDHPLHF. The DNA of the CDR3 is TGCGCCAGCAGCCCCCTAATTGATCACCCCCTCCACTTT. This rearrangement joins TRBV4-1 to TRBJ1-6; D is ambiguous. V lost 4 bases to trimming and J lost 13 bases, with 14 bases between them. Germline CDR1 MGHRA, CDR2 YSYEKL. CDR3 size: 13 residues.

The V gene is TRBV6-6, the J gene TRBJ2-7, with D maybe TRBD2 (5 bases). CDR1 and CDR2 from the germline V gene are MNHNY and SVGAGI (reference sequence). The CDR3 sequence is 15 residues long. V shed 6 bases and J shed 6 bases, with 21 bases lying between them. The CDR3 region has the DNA TGTGCCAGCAGCCCCCGAGGGCCGGACTCTAGCGAGCAGTACTTC. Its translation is CASSPRGPDSSEQYF.

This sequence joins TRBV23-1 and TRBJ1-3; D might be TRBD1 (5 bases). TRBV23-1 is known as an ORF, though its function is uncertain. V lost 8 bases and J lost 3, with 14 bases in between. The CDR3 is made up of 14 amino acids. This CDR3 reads CASDAGRGGNTIYF. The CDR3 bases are TGCGCCAGCGACGCAGGGCGCGGTGGAAACACCATATATTTT.

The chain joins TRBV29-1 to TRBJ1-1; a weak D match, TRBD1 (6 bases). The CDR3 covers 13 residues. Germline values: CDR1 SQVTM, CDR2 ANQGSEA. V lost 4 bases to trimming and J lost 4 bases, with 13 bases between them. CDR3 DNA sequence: TGCAGCGTTGCGAGGACAGCAACCACTGAAGCTTTCTTT. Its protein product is CSVARTATTEAFF.

In DNA form, the CDR3 reads TGTGCCAGCAGCCCCGAAACAGGGAGCAATTCACCCCTCCACTTT. It codes for CASSPETGSNSPLHF. The chain couples TRBV9 to TRBJ1-6, with TRBD1 as a possible D gene (6 bases). The CDR3 has 15 residues. The V end lost 4 bases, the J end lost 7 bases, and 15 bases lay between the germline ends. Germline V gene lookup returns CDR1 SGDLS and CDR2 YYNGEE.

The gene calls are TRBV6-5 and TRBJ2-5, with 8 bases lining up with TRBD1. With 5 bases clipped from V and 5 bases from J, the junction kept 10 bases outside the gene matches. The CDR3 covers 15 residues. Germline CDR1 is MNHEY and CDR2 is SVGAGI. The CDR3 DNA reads TGTGCCAGCAGTCCTCGGACAGGGAACTGGGAGACCCAGTACTTC. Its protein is CASSPRTGNWETQYF.

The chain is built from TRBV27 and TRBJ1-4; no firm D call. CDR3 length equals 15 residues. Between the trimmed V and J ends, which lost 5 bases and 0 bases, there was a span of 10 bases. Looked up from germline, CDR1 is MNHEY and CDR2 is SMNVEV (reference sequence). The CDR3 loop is CASSANRATNEKLFF. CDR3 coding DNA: TGTGCCAGCAGTGCCAACAGAGCAACTAATGAAAAACTGTTTTTT.

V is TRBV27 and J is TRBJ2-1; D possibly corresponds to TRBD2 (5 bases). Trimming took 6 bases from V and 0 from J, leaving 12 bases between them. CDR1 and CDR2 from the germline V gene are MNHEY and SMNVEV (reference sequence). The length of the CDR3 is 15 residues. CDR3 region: CASSLRGDSYNEQFF. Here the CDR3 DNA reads TGTGCCAGCAGCCTCCGGGGTGACTCCTACAATGAGCAGTTCTTC.